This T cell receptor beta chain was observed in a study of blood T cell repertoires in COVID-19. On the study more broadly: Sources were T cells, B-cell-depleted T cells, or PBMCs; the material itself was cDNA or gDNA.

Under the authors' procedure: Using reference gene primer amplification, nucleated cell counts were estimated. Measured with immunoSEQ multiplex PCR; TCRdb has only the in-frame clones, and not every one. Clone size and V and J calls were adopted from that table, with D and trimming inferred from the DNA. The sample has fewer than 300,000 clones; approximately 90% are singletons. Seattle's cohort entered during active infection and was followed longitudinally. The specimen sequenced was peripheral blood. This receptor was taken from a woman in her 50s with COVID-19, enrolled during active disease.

The CDR3 DNA reads TGCGCCAGCAACGTCGGGCCTAGCGGAACGGAGACCCAGTACTTC. Translation: CASNVGPSGTETQYF. This sequence joins TRBV5-1 and TRBJ2-5; 7 nucleotides align to TRBD2. Germline CDR1 reads SGHRS; CDR2 reads YFSETQ. The V segment lost 6 bases and the J segment 5 bases; nucleotides outside the gene matches: 13. CDR3 length: 15 amino acids.